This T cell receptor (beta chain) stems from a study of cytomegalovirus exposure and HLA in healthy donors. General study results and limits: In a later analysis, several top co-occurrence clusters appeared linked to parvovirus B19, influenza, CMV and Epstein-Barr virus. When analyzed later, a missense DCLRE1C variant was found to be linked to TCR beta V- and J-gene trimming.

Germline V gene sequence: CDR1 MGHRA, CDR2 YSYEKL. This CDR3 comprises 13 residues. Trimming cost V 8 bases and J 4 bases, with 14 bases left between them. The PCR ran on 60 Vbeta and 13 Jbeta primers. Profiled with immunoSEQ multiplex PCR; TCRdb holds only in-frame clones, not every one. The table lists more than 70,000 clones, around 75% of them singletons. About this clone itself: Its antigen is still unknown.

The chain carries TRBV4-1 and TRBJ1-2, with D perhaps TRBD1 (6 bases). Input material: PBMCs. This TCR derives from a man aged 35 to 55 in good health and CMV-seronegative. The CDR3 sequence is CASRGHLIYGYTF. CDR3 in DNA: TGCGCCAGCCGGGGACACCTCATCTATGGCTACACCTTC.